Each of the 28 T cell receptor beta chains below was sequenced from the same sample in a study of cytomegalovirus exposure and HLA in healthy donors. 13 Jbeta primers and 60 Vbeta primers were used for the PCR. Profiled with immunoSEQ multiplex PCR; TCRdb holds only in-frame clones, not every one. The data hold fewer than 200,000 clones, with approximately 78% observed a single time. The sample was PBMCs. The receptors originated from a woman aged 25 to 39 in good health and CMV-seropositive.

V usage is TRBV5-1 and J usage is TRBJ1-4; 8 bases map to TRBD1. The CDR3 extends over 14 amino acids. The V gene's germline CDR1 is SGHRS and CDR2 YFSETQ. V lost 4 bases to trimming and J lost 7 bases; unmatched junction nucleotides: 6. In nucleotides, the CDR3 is TGCGCCAGCAGCACCGGGACAGGAGGTGAAAAACTGTTTTTT. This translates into CASSTGTGGEKLFF.

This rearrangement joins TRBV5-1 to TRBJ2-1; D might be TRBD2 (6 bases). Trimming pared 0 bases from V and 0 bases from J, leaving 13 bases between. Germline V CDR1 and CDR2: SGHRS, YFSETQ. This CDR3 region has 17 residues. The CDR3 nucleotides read TGCGCCAGCAGCTTGGAGGGCGGGGCGAGCTCCTACAATGAGCAGTTCTTC. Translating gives CASSLEGGASSYNEQFF.

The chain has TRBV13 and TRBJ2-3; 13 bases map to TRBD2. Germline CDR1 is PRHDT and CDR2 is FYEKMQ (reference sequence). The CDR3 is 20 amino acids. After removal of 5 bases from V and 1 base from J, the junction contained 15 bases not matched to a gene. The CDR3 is CASSPIGLAGDLRGTDTQYF. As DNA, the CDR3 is TGTGCCAGCAGCCCCATCGGACTAGCGGGGGACCTTCGGGGCACAGATACGCAGTATTTT.

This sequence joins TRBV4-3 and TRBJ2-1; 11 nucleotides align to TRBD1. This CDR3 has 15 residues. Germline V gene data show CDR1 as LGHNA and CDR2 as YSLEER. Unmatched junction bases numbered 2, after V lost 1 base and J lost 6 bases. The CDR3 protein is CASSQGTGGLNEQFF. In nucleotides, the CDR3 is TGCGCCAGCAGCCAAGGGACAGGGGGCCTCAATGAGCAGTTCTTC.

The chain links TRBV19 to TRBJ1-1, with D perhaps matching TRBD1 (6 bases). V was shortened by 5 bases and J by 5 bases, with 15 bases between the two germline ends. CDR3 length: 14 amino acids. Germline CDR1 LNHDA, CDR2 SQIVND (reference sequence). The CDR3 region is CASSWGSRGTEAFF. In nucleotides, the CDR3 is TGTGCCAGTAGTTGGGGCTCGAGGGGGACTGAAGCTTTCTTT. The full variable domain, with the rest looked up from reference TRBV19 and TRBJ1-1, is DGGITQSPKYLFRKEGQNVTLSCEQNLNHDAMYWYRQDPGQGLRLIYYSQIVNDFQKGDIAEGYSVSREKKESFPLTVTSAQKNPTAFYLCASSWGSRGTEAFFGQGTRLTVV.

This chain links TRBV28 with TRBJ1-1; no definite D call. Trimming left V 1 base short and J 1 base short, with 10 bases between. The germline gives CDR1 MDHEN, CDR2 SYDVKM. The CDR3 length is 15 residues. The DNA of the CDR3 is TGTGCCAGCAGTTTATACGGAGGACCGAACACTGAAGCTTTCTTT. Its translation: CASSLYGGPNTEAFF. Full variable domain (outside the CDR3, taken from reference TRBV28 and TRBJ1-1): DVKVTQSSRYLVKRTGEKVFLECVQDMDHENMFWYRQDPGLGLRLIYFSYDVKMKEKGDIPEGYSVSREKKERFSLILESASTNQTSMYLCASSLYGGPNTEAFFGQGTRLTVV.

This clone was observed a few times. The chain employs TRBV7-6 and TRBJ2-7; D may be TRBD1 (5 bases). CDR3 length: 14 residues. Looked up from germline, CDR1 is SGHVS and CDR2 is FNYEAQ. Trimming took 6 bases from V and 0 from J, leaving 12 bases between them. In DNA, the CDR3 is TGTGCCAGCAGTCTGGGGCACCACTCCTACGAGCAGTACTTC. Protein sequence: CASSLGHHSYEQYF.

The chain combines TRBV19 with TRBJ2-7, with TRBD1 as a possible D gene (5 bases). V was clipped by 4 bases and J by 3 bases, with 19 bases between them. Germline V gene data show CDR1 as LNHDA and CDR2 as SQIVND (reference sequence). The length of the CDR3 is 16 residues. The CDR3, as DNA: TGTGCCAGTAGTACCCCAAAGGGGCGTGTGGGCTACGAGCAGTACTTC. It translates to CASSTPKGRVGYEQYF. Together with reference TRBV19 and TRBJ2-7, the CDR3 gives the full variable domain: DGGITQSPKYLFRKEGQNVTLSCEQNLNHDAMYWYRQDPGQGLRLIYYSQIVNDFQKGDIAEGYSVSREKKESFPLTVTSAQKNPTAFYLCASSTPKGRVGYEQYFGPGTRLTVT.

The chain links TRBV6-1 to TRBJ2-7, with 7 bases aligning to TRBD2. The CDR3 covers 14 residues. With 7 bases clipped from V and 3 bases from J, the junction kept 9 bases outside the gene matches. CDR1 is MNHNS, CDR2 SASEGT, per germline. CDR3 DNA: TGTGCCAGCAATATACCGGGACTAATCTACGAGCAGTACTTC. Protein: CASNIPGLIYEQYF.

The CDR3 nucleotides read TGTGCCAGCAGTCTCCGACAGGGGACGGGGACCCAGTACTTC. Translation: CASSLRQGTGTQYF. This rearrangement joins TRBV2 to TRBJ2-5; 8 positions agree with TRBD1. Germline V gene data show CDR1 as SNHLY and CDR2 as FYNNEI. CDR3 length: 14 residues. The junction had 9 bases not matched to a gene; V was cut back by 5 bases and J by 7 bases.

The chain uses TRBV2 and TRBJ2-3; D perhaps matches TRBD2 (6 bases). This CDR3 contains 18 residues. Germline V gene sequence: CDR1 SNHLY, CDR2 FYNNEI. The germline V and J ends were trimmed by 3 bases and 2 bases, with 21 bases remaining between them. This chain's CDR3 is CASSEEGRPPGPTDTQYF. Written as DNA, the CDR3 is TGTGCCAGCAGTGAGGAGGGACGCCCCCCAGGTCCCACAGATACGCAGTATTTT.

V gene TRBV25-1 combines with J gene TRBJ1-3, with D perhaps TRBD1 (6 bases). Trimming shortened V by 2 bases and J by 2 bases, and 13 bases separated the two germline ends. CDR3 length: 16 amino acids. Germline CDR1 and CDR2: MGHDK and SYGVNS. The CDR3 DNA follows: TGTGCCAGCAGTGAACTTCCCGGGACAACTGGAAACACCATATATTTT. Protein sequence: CASSELPGTTGNTIYF.

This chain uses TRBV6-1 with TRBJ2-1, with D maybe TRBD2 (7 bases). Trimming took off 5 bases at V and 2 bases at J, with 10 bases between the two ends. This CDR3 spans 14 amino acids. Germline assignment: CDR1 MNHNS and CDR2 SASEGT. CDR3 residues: CASSRGATYNEQFF. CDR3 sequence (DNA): TGTGCCAGCAGTCGGGGGGCAACCTACAATGAGCAGTTCTTC.

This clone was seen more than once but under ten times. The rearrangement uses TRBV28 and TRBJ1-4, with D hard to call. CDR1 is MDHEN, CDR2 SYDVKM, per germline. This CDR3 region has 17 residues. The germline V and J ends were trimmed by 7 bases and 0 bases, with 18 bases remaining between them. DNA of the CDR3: TGTGCCAGCACTGGTGGCCAGGATTATGCAACTAATGAAAAACTGTTTTTT. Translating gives CASTGGQDYATNEKLFF.

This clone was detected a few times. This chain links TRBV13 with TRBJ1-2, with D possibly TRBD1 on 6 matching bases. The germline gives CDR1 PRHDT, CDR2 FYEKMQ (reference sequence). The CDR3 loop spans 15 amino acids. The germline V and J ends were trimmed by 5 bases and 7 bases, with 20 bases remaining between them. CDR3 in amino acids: CASSPYRVILSGYTF. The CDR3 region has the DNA TGTGCCAGCAGCCCGTACAGGGTGATTCTATCTGGCTACACCTTC.

This CDR3 reads CASRGMAGVSGELFF. The CDR3 DNA sequence: TGCGCCAGCAGGGGGATGGCGGGAGTTTCCGGGGAGCTGTTTTTT. The chain combines TRBV5-1 with TRBJ2-2; 7 bases are a match to TRBD2. Trimming took 5 bases from V and 6 from J; bases not matched to a gene: 10. This CDR3 spans 15 amino acids. Germline V gene sequence: CDR1 SGHRS, CDR2 YFSETQ.

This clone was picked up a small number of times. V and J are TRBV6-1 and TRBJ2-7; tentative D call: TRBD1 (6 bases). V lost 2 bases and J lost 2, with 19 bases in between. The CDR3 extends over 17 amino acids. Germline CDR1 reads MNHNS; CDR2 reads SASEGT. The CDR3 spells CASSEYSRGSRAYEQYF. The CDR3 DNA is TGTGCCAGCAGTGAATATTCCAGGGGTTCTAGGGCCTACGAGCAGTACTTC.

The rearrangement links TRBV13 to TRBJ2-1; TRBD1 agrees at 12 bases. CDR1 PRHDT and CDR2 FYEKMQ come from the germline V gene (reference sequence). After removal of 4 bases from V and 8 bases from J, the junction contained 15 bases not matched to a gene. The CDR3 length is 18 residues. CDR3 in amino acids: CASSSRDRGPGFGDEQFF. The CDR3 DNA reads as TGTGCCAGCAGCTCGCGGGACAGGGGGCCGGGCTTTGGGGATGAGCAGTTCTTC.

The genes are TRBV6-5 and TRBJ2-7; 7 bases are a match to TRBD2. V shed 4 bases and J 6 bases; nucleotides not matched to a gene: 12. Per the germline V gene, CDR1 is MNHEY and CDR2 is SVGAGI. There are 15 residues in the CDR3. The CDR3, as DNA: TGTGCCAGCAGTTCCCGCAGCGGGACCCCCCGCGAGCAGTACTTC. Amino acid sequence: CASSSRSGTPREQYF.

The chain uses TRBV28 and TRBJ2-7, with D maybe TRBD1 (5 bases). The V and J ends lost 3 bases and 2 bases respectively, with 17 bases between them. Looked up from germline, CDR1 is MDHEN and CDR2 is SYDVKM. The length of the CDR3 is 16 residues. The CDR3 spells CASSFPPGLTAYEQYF. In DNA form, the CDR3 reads TGTGCCAGCAGTTTCCCTCCAGGGTTAACGGCCTACGAGCAGTACTTC.

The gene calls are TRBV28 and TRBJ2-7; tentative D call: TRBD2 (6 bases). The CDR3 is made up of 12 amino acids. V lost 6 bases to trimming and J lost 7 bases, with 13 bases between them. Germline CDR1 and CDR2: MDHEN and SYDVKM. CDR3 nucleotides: TGTGCCAGCAGCCCGACTAGGCGGGAGCAGTACTTC. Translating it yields CASSPTRREQYF.

CDR3 DNA sequence: TGTGCCAGTAGTTTGGGGGGGGGCTTTGACAATGAGCAGTTCTTC. This codes for CASSLGGGFDNEQFF. This sequence joins TRBV19 and TRBJ2-1; D might be TRBD2 (7 bases). Germline V gene lookup returns CDR1 LNHDA and CDR2 SQIVND (reference sequence). Trimming removed 5 bases from V and 5 bases from J, with 16 bases in between. This CDR3 spans 15 amino acids.

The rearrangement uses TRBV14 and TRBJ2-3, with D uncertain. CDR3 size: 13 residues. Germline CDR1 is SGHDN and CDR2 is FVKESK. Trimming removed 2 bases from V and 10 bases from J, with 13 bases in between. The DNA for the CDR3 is TGTGCCAGCAGCCAACTCCGACTTAAGGCGCAGTATTTT. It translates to CASSQLRLKAQYF.

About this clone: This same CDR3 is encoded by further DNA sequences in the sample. This CDR3 is CASSTGTEYNSPLHF. CDR3 DNA: TGTGCCAGTAGTACGGGGACTGAGTATAATTCACCCCTCCACTTT. The chain links TRBV19 to TRBJ1-6; D perhaps matches TRBD1 (5 bases). Germline V gene lookup returns CDR1 LNHDA and CDR2 SQIVND (reference sequence). CDR3 length: 15 amino acids. V was trimmed by 4 bases and J by 4 bases, leaving 11 bases between them. Drawing the rest from reference TRBV19 and TRBJ1-6, the complete variable domain is DGGITQSPKYLFRKEGQNVTLSCEQNLNHDAMYWYRQDPGQGLRLIYYSQIVNDFQKGDIAEGYSVSREKKESFPLTVTSAQKNPTAFYLCASSTGTEYNSPLHFGNGTRLTVT.

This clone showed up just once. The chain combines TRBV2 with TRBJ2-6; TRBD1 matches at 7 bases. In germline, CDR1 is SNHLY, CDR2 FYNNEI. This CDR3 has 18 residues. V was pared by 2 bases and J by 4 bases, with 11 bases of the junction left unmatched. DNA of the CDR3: TGTGCCAGCAGTGAAAAAGGAATCGGGACAGTCGGGGCCAACGTCCTGACTTTC. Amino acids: CASSEKGIGTVGANVLTF.

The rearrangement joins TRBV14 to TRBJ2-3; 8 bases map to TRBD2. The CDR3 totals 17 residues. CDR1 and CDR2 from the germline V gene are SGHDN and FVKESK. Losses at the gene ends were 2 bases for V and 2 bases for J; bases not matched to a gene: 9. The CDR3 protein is CASSQQGLELPTDTQYF. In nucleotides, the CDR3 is TGTGCCAGCAGCCAACAGGGACTAGAGCTACCCACAGATACGCAGTATTTT.

The CDR3 spells CASRQGVNQETQYF. DNA of the CDR3: TGTGCCAGCAGACAGGGGGTAAACCAAGAGACCCAGTACTTC. The chain recombines TRBV2 with TRBJ2-5; TRBD1 matches 8 bases. V lost 6 bases and J lost 0; bases outside the gene matches: 3. The CDR3 totals 14 residues. The germline V gene has CDR1 SNHLY and CDR2 FYNNEI.

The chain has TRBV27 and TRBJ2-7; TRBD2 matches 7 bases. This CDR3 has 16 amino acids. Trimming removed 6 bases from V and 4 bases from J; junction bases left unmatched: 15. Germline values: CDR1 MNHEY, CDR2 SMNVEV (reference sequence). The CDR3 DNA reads TGTGCCAGCAGCCCTGGGAGGGTTTTCTCGCAATACGAGCAGTACTTC. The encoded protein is CASSPGRVFSQYEQYF.